This note documents a single T cell receptor (beta chain) sequence. These data originate in a study of blood T cell repertoires in COVID-19. Libraries were prepared by immunoSEQ multiplex PCR; TCRdb keeps only in-frame clonotypes and omits some of them. The profile shows roughly 80,000 clones, 80% to 90% of them singletons. The J segment lost 14 bases and the V segment lost 4 bases, leaving 13 bases of the junction unmatched. Germline values: CDR1 SGHNT, CDR2 YYREEE (reference sequence). The CDR3 covers 14 residues. The receptor comes from a man aged 50 to 59 with active COVID-19. The sample was peripheral blood. The chain has TRBV5-4 and TRBJ2-1; 9 bases fit TRBD2. The CDR3 DNA follows: TGTGCCAGCAGCGCCCAAGGGAGCGGGGGGCCGGAGTTCTTC. Its protein product is CASSAQGSGGPEFF. The whole variable domain, remainder taken from reference TRBV5-4 and TRBJ2-1, is ETGVTQSPTHLIKTRGQQVTLRCSSQSGHNTVSWYQQALGQGPQFIFQYYREEENGRGNFPPRFSGLQFPNYSSELNVNALELDDSALYLCASSAQGSGGPEFFGPGTRLTVL.